This T cell receptor (beta chain) was sequenced in a study of blood T cell repertoires in COVID-19. In the study overall: Material from acute and convalescent COVID-19 was sourced from the United States, Italy and Spain. T cells, B-cell-depleted T cells, or PBMCs provided the cDNA or gDNA that served as material.

CDR1 is SGHRS and CDR2 is YFSETQ in the germline V gene. J gave up 1 base and V 7 bases, and 9 bases lay outside the gene matches. CDR3 length: 15 residues. As originally analysed: Estimates of nucleated cell counts were drawn from the amplification of reference gene primers. Using immunoSEQ multiplex PCR, the repertoire was profiled, and TCRdb retains in-frame clones only, with some absent. V and J calls and clone size are those listed in that table; D and trimming were worked out from the DNA. The sample includes some 150,000 clones, about nine tenths of them seen just once. Sequenced: peripheral blood. The chain has TRBV5-1 and TRBJ2-7; 9 bases map to TRBD1. The source is a woman aged 55 to 70 who had recovered from COVID-19. Here the CDR3 reads CASGEQGALSYEQYF. The CDR3 DNA sequence: TGCGCCAGCGGAGAACAGGGGGCTCTTTCCTACGAGCAGTACTTC.